The 18 T cell receptor beta chains in this list originate from one sample, sequenced in a study of cytomegalovirus exposure and HLA in healthy donors. 13 Jbeta primers and 60 Vbeta primers were used for the PCR. The protocol was immunoSEQ multiplex PCR, while the TCRdb copy is restricted to in-frame clones and leaves out a portion. This table has 95,000 to 150,000 clones, 77% appearing once. Specimen: PBMCs. Source of these receptors: a man between 18 and 35 years old in good health and CMV-seropositive.

For this clone: A read error may produce the germline difference seen at one junction end. The V gene is TRBV5-1, the J gene TRBJ1-6; 7 nucleotides match TRBD1. The CDR3 has 14 residues. Germline CDR1 SGHRS, CDR2 YFSETQ. The CDR3 DNA is TGCGCCAGCAGCGAGGGACAGCATAATTCAGCCCTCCACTTT. Translating it yields CASSEGQHNSALHF.

CDR3 sequence: CASSLLLAGGGTDTQYF. CDR3 nucleotides: TGTGCCAGCAGTTTACTCCTAGCGGGGGGAGGCACAGATACGCAGTATTTT. V and J are TRBV27 and TRBJ2-3; TRBD2 agrees at 11 bases. In germline, CDR1 is MNHEY, CDR2 SMNVEV (reference sequence). The CDR3 is 17 amino acids. V gave up 2 bases and J gave up 1 base; unmatched junction bases: 5.

The sample holds a few counts of this clone. The rearrangement links TRBV27 to TRBJ1-4; TRBD1 matches 7 bases. Per germline, CDR1 MNHEY and CDR2 SMNVEV (reference sequence). V was clipped by 3 bases and J by 9 bases; unmatched bases: 4. The length of the CDR3 is 13 residues. The CDR3 coding sequence is TGTGCCAGCAGTTTGACAGGGACGCAAAAACTGTTTTTT. This codes for CASSLTGTQKLFF. Filled out from reference TRBV27 and TRBJ1-4, the complete variable domain reads EAQVTQNPRYLITVTGKKLTVTCSQNMNHEYMSWYRQDPGLGLRQIYYSMNVEVTDKGDVPEGYKVSRKEKRNFPLILESPSPNQTSLYFCASSLTGTQKLFFGSGTQLSVL.

This clone was seen once. The rearrangement uses TRBV15 and TRBJ2-5, with a tentative D call TRBD2 (7 bases). Germline-derived CDR1 and CDR2 are LNHNV and YYDKDF (reference sequence). V shed 0 bases and J shed 5 bases, with 16 bases lying between them. The CDR3 runs to 16 residues. The CDR3 is CATSRDREGGSETQYF. DNA of the CDR3: TGTGCCACCAGCAGAGATCGAGAGGGGGGGTCGGAGACCCAGTACTTC.

The rearrangement uses TRBV19 and TRBJ1-2, with D maybe TRBD1 (5 bases). Germline assignment: CDR1 LNHDA and CDR2 SQIVND (reference sequence). Trimming took 8 bases from V and 0 from J, leaving 19 bases between them. The CDR3 sequence is 16 residues long. In DNA, the CDR3 is TGTGCCAGTTTCGAAGGACACCCTCTCACTAACTATGGCTACACCTTC. The encoded protein is CASFEGHPLTNYGYTF.

The rearrangement uses TRBV7-6 and TRBJ2-1; 7 bases are shared with TRBD1. The V segment lost 3 bases and the J segment 8 bases; nucleotides outside the gene matches: 4. Germline V gene data show CDR1 as SGHVS and CDR2 as FNYEAQ. The CDR3 totals 13 residues. DNA of the CDR3: TGTGCCAGCAGCTTCCGACAGGGCGATGAGCAGTTCTTC. Its translation: CASSFRQGDEQFF.

V is TRBV10-2 and J is TRBJ2-2, with D perhaps matching TRBD1 (5 bases). Germline V gene sequence: CDR1 WSHSY, CDR2 SAAADI. Trimming took 5 bases from V and 6 from J, leaving 19 bases between them. There are 16 residues in the CDR3. The CDR3 DNA sequence: TGCGCCAGCAGTCTAAGGGTTAGCACAGGCCCCGGGGAGCTGTTTTTT. It yields the protein CASSLRVSTGPGELFF.

The chain joins TRBV6-1 to TRBJ1-2; D is undetermined. In germline, CDR1 is MNHNS, CDR2 SASEGT. The CDR3 consists of 13 residues. V was clipped by 4 bases and J by 1 base, with 7 bases between them. The CDR3 DNA is TGTGCCAGCAGTGCTGCCAGTAACTATGGCTACACCTTC. Translation: CASSAASNYGYTF.

This clone was detected a few times. The gene calls are TRBV5-4 and TRBJ1-1; D is uncertain. Germline V lookup: CDR1 SGHNT, CDR2 YYREEE (reference sequence). The V end lost 0 bases, the J end lost 3 bases, and 6 bases lay between the germline ends. This CDR3 has 13 amino acids. The CDR3 DNA reads TGTGCCAGCAGCTTGGTGCAGGACACTGAAGCTTTCTTT. This encodes CASSLVQDTEAFF.

This chain connects TRBV30 to TRBJ2-5; D remains ambiguous. The CDR3 has 13 amino acids. Trimming took 4 bases from V and 5 from J, leaving 14 bases between them. The germline V gene encodes CDR1 GTSNPN and CDR2 SVGIG (reference sequence). CDR3 in DNA: TGTGCCTGGACCGAGCCTGGGCTCGAGACCCAGTACTTC. It codes for CAWTEPGLETQYF.

The chain uses TRBV13 and TRBJ1-1, with D possibly TRBD1 on 6 matching bases. Between the trimmed V and J ends, which lost 6 bases and 6 bases, there was a span of 8 bases. The CDR3 runs 11 residues. Per the germline V gene, CDR1 is PRHDT and CDR2 is FYEKMQ (reference sequence). DNA of the CDR3: TGTGCCAGCAGAGGGGGAGCTGAAGCTTTCTTT. Its translation: CASRGGAEAFF.

The genes are TRBV6-5 and TRBJ2-3; 7 bases are shared with TRBD2. The trim removed 5 bases at V and 6 bases at J, leaving 5 bases unmatched. CDR3 length: 13 residues. Germline CDR1 and CDR2: MNHEY and SVGAGI. The CDR3, as DNA: TGTGCCAGCAGTCCCGGGAGGCTTGATACGCAGTATTTT. It codes for CASSPGRLDTQYF.

This clone was detected only once. The chain recombines TRBV9 with TRBJ1-4; D might be TRBD1 (5 bases). Germline lookup yields CDR1 SGDLS and CDR2 YYNGEE. This CDR3 contains 17 residues. Between the trimmed V and J ends, which lost 3 bases and 4 bases, there was a span of 19 bases. Here the CDR3 DNA reads TGTGCCAGCAGCGGACCAGTACAGGCGACTGATAATGAAAAACTGTTTTTT. It specifies CASSGPVQATDNEKLFF.

This chain uses TRBV9 with TRBJ2-1; perhaps TRBD1 as D (5 bases). Trimming stripped 0 bases from V and 4 bases from J, with 17 bases between. Germline V CDR1 and CDR2: SGDLS, YYNGEE. There are 17 residues in the CDR3. The CDR3: CASSVALQGPVYNEQFF. The DNA for the CDR3 is TGTGCCAGCAGCGTAGCTCTGCAGGGCCCTGTATACAATGAGCAGTTCTTC.

J is TRBJ2-7 and V is TRBV5-1, with TRBD2 matching over 9 bases. CDR3 length equals 17 residues. The J segment lost 1 base and the V segment lost 1 base, leaving 9 bases of the junction unmatched. Germline lookup yields CDR1 SGHRS and CDR2 YFSETQ. The CDR3 coding sequence is TGCGCCAGCAGCTTGAAACCTAGCGGGGACATATCCTACGAGCAGTACTTC. Its protein product is CASSLKPSGDISYEQYF.

The chain uses TRBV7-8 and TRBJ2-7; 9 bases are shared with TRBD1. The V gene's germline CDR1 is SGHVS and CDR2 FQNEAQ. Losses at the gene ends were 1 base for V and 4 bases for J; bases not matched to a gene: 5. The CDR3 length is 15 residues. The CDR3 loop reads CASSLVGTGIYEQYF. DNA of the CDR3: TGTGCCAGCAGCTTAGTGGGGACAGGGATTTACGAGCAGTACTTC. The full variable domain, completed using reference TRBV7-8 and TRBJ2-7, is GAGVSQSPRYKVAKRGQDVALRCDPISGHVSLFWYQQALGQGPEFLTYFQNEAQLDKSGLPSDRFFAERPEGSVSTLKIQRTQQEDSAVYLCASSLVGTGIYEQYFGPGTRLTVT.

The chain has TRBV5-1 and TRBJ2-1; TRBD2 matches 10 bases. This CDR3 contains 14 residues. The V and J ends lost 4 bases and 7 bases, in that order; junction bases with no gene match: 5. Looked up from germline, CDR1 is SGHRS and CDR2 is YFSETQ. In DNA, the CDR3 is TGCGCCAGCAGCCCAGCGGGGGGGCCGAATGAGCAGTTCTTC. This codes for CASSPAGGPNEQFF.

The chain recombines TRBV18 with TRBJ1-3, with D possibly matching TRBD1 (5 bases). Deletions cut 2 bases from V and 7 bases from J, with 12 bases between. Per the germline V gene, CDR1 is KGHSH and CDR2 is LQKENI. The CDR3 runs to 14 residues. CDR3 amino acids: CASSPSLGRNTIYF. The CDR3 DNA is TGTGCCAGCTCACCATCTCTGGGGCGGAACACCATATATTTT.